The next 14 T cell receptor beta chains were all read from a single sample in a study of cytomegalovirus exposure and HLA in healthy donors. Generated by immunoSEQ multiplex PCR, the TCRdb table keeps only in-frame clones and is missing some. The data show fewer than 150,000 clones, around nine tenths seen once. The sample comprised PBMCs. Receptor source: a man under 40 in good health and CMV-seronegative.

This sequence joins TRBV2 and TRBJ2-2; 7 bases fit TRBD1. In germline, CDR1 is SNHLY, CDR2 FYNNEI. The CDR3 totals 15 residues. V was pared by 6 bases and J by 2 bases, with 6 bases of the junction left unmatched. This CDR3 is CASRAGTANTGELFF. In DNA, the CDR3 is TGTGCCAGCAGGGCCGGGACAGCCAACACCGGGGAGCTGTTTTTT.

The chain combines TRBV6-5 with TRBJ2-7; 11 bases agree with TRBD2. The junction had 4 bases not matched to a gene; V was cut back by 5 bases and J by 4 bases. CDR3 length: 14 amino acids. Germline V lookup: CDR1 MNHEY, CDR2 SVGAGI. CDR3 sequence (DNA): TGTGCCAGCAGTCTTAGCGGGAGGGCTTACGAGCAGTACTTC. Its protein product is CASSLSGRAYEQYF.

V and J are TRBV6-5 and TRBJ1-3, with D unresolved. The CDR3 length is 15 residues. Germline lookup yields CDR1 MNHEY and CDR2 SVGAGI. V was clipped by 6 bases and J by 4 bases, with 16 bases between them. The CDR3 bases are TGTGCCAGCAGGGGATTGGACTTAAAGGGAAACACCATATATTTT. Protein sequence: CASRGLDLKGNTIYF.

The rearrangement links TRBV14 to TRBJ1-2, with D unresolved. The ends were cut back, 3 bases at V and 12 bases at J, with 11 bases in the middle. This CDR3 has 11 residues. CDR1 is SGHDN, CDR2 FVKESK, per germline. This CDR3 is CASSHTGLNTF. The CDR3 nucleotides are TGTGCCAGCAGCCACACCGGACTCAACACCTTC.

The rearrangement joins TRBV2 to TRBJ2-3; 12 bases are a match to TRBD2. The trim removed 6 bases at V and 1 base at J, leaving 11 bases unmatched. The CDR3 contains 18 residues. CDR1 is SNHLY and CDR2 is FYNNEI in the germline V gene. The DNA for the CDR3 is TGTGCCAGCAGAGATAGACTAGCGGGAGCCCGACGCACAGATACGCAGTATTTT. Its protein is CASRDRLAGARRTDTQYF.

In DNA form, the CDR3 reads TGTGCCAGCAGTGACCCGGGACAGGTTGGGGATAATGAAAAACTGTTTTTT. Amino acids: CASSDPGQVGDNEKLFF. The rearrangement joins TRBV2 to TRBJ1-4; TRBD1 aligns across 8 bases. The J segment lost 4 bases and the V segment lost 3 bases, leaving 10 bases of the junction unmatched. CDR3 size: 17 residues. The V gene's germline CDR1 is SNHLY and CDR2 FYNNEI.

The chain couples TRBV7-2 to TRBJ2-7, with 9 nucleotides matching TRBD2. The V gene's germline CDR1 is SGHTA and CDR2 FQGNSA. V was clipped by 3 bases and J by 5 bases; unmatched bases: 11. This CDR3 comprises 16 residues. The CDR3 DNA reads as TGTGCCAGCAGCTTCCTGGTGGCTAGCGGGACAAACGAGCAGTACTTC. Amino acid sequence: CASSFLVASGTNEQYF.

This sequence joins TRBV4-3 and TRBJ2-5; D is uncertain. CDR3 length: 14 amino acids. V lost 3 bases and J 2 bases, leaving 10 bases between the germline ends. Germline V gene sequence: CDR1 LGHNA, CDR2 YSLEER. The CDR3 region is CASSQAVEQETQYF. CDR3 bases: TGCGCCAGCAGCCAGGCCGTTGAACAAGAGACCCAGTACTTC.

The chain joins TRBV7-2 to TRBJ1-6, with 9 bases identical to TRBD1. Germline values: CDR1 SGHTA, CDR2 FQGNSA. V trimming: 2 bases; J trimming: 4 bases; junction bases outside the gene matches: 9. The CDR3 runs 18 residues. As DNA, the CDR3 is TGTGCCAGCAGCTTATACTGGGACAGGGATGGTTATAATTCACCCCTCCACTTT. Amino acid sequence: CASSLYWDRDGYNSPLHF.

Concerning this clone: The same CDR3 is also encoded by other DNA sequences in this sample. The gene calls are TRBV18 and TRBJ2-7; 14 bases align to TRBD2. The CDR3 has 15 residues. Germline lookup yields CDR1 KGHSH and CDR2 LQKENI. Germline trimming cut 3 bases from V and 3 bases from J; bases unmatched to any gene: 1. In nucleotides, the CDR3 is TGTGCCAGCTCACCCGGGACTAGCGGGAGCTACGAGCAGTACTTC. Translating it yields CASSPGTSGSYEQYF.

The chain joins TRBV30 to TRBJ1-2, with 10 bases matching TRBD1. V shed 4 bases, J shed 8 bases, and the junction held 4 bases outside the gene matches. The CDR3 length is 12 residues. Germline-derived CDR1 and CDR2 are GTSNPN and SVGIG (reference sequence). The CDR3 spells CAWIGQGEGYTF. CDR3 coding DNA: TGTGCCTGGATTGGACAGGGGGAGGGCTACACCTTC.

The rearrangement uses TRBV5-6 and TRBJ1-5; 9 bases are shared with TRBD1. Germline values: CDR1 SGHDT, CDR2 YYEEEE. The CDR3 spans 15 residues. V was pared by 6 bases and J by 0 bases, with 4 bases of the junction left unmatched. For the CDR3, the DNA is TGTGCCAGCACCCGGACAGGGGATAGCAATCAGCCCCAGCATTTT. Translation: CASTRTGDSNQPQHF. Complete variable domain (other parts from reference TRBV5-6 and TRBJ1-5): DAGVTQSPTHLIKTRGQQVTLRCSPKSGHDTVSWYQQALGQGPQFIFQYYEEEERQRGNFPDRFSGHQFPNYSSELNVNALLLGDSALYLCASTRTGDSNQPQHFGDGTRLSIL.

The chain has TRBV27 and TRBJ1-5; a weak D match, TRBD1 (6 bases). CDR1 is MNHEY and CDR2 is SMNVEV in the germline V gene (reference sequence). V dropped 0 bases and J dropped 9 bases, with 12 bases sitting between them. This CDR3 is 14 amino acids long. The DNA of the CDR3 is TGTGCCAGCAGTTTATCGGGGGGGGGCCGGCCCCAGCATTTT. This encodes CASSLSGGGRPQHF.

This clone has only one observation. The V gene is TRBV25-1, the J gene TRBJ2-1; 8 positions agree with TRBD1. The CDR3 has 11 amino acids. Germline V gives CDR1 MGHDK, CDR2 SYGVNS. J lost 15 bases, V lost 2 bases, and 3 bases had no gene match. CDR3 in amino acids: CASSERQGWFF. CDR3 sequence (DNA): TGTGCCAGCAGTGAAAGACAGGGGTGGTTCTTC. Using reference TRBV25-1 and TRBJ2-1 for the parts outside the CDR3, the full variable domain is EADIYQTPRYLVIGTGKKITLECSQTMGHDKMYWYQQDPGMELHLIHYSYGVNSTEKGDLSSESTVSRIRTEHFPLTLESARPSHTSQYLCASSERQGWFFGPGTRLTVL.